This T cell receptor (beta chain) was retrieved from a study of cytomegalovirus exposure and HLA in healthy donors. Study-wide results and limits: Later analysis identified several of the most significant clusters that appeared linked to common viral pathogens. At a 0.05 false discovery rate, a later analysis found some 17,000 TCR beta sequences to be associated with HLA alleles.

The CDR3 has 13 amino acids. Trimming removed 0 bases from V and 2 bases from J, with 7 bases in between. CDR1 SQVTM and CDR2 ANQGSEA come from the germline V gene. Donors had nominal health at sampling but likely had unrecorded immune exposures. A note on this clone: Its cognate antigen is unknown.

In the PCR, 60 Vbeta and 13 Jbeta primers were used. The protocol was immunoSEQ multiplex PCR, while the TCRdb copy is restricted to in-frame clones and leaves out a portion. The sample comprises about 180,000 clones, 84% of which are singletons, and about 0.4% rests with the top ten. The clonotype was recovered from a boy between 2 and 15 years old in good health and CMV-seronegative. This chain links TRBV29-1 with TRBJ1-1; D uncertain. Material for sequencing was PBMCs. The CDR3 region is CSVEERPNTEAFF. CDR3 in DNA: TGCAGCGTTGAAGAGAGGCCCAACACTGAAGCTTTCTTT.